This T cell receptor (beta chain) came from a study of cytomegalovirus exposure and HLA in healthy donors. V shed 2 bases and J shed 1 base, with 5 bases lying between them. The CDR3 covers 13 residues. Germline CDR1 SEHNR, CDR2 FQNEAQ (reference sequence). Whole-study results and caveats: Highest at DRB1 and lowest at HLA-C, TCR association rates differed among HLA loci in a later analysis. HLA restriction was apparent for most CMV-associated TCR beta chains in a later analysis.

This clone was picked up a small number of times. The antigen remains unidentified. PCR used 60 Vbeta primers and 13 Jbeta primers. Produced via immunoSEQ multiplex PCR; TCRdb's table is partial and in-frame only. The repertoire consists of roughly 120,000 clones, with around two thirds occurring once and the leading ten covering approximately 4.3%. Sequences were obtained from PBMCs. The sequence was collected from a man aged 60 to 75 in good health and CMV-seropositive. The chain has TRBV7-9 and TRBJ1-1, with a weak D call TRBD1 (5 bases). The CDR3 reads CASSLTGNTEAFF. The CDR3 DNA reads as TGTGCCAGCAGCTTAACAGGGAACACTGAAGCTTTCTTT.